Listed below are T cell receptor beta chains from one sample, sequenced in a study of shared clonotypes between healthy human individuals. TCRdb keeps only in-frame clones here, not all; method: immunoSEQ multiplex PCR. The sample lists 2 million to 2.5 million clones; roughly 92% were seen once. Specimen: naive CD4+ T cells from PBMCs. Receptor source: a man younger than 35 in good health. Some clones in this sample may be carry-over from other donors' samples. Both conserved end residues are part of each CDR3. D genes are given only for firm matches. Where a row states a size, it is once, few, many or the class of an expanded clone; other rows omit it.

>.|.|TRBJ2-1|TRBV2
TGTGCCAGCACCACTTCCGGGTACTTGGATGAGCAGTTCTTC
CASTTSGYLDEQFF
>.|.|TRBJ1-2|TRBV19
TGTGCCAGTAGTTTCCGGGGTAACTATGGCTACACCTTC
CASSFRGNYGYTF
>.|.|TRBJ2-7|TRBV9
TGTGCCAGCAGCGCAGGGCCCCCCGGAGGCGAGCAGTACTTC
CASSAGPPGGEQYF
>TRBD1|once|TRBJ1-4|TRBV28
TGTGCCAGCAGTCCTACAGGGGGCGGTGATGAAAAACTGTTTTTT
CASSPTGGGDEKLFF
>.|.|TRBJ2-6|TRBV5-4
TGTGCCAGCACCCCGAGGACCCCTGGGGCCAACGTCCTGACTTTC
CASTPRTPGANVLTF
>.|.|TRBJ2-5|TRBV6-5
TGTGCCACAGGGGGGGATTTCCAAGAGACCCAGTACTTC
CATGGDFQETQYF
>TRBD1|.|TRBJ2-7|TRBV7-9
TGTGCCAGCAGCTCGGGGGTGGGACAGGGGACCTACGAGCAGTACTTC
CASSSGVGQGTYEQYF
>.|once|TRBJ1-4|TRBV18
TGTGCCAGCTCACCATCGGGACGGATTGAAAAACTGTTTTTT
CASSPSGRIEKLFF
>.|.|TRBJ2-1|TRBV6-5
TGTGCCAGCAGACCCATAGGACTGGGGGACAATGAGCAGTTCTTC
CASRPIGLGDNEQFF
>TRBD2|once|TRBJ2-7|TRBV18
TGTGCCAGCTCACCACCAGGCTACGGGGGGAACGAGCAGTACTTC
CASSPPGYGGNEQYF
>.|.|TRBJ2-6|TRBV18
TGTGCCAGCTCACGAGCGTGGGCTGGGGCCAACGTCCTGACTTTC
CASSRAWAGANVLTF
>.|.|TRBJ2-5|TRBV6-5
TGTGCCAGCAACCACCGGGGGAGGGGGCAAGAGACCCAGTACTTC
CASNHRGRGQETQYF
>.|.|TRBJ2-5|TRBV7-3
TGTGCCAGCAGCTTGGGTTTCCAGGAGACCCAGTACTTC
CASSLGFQETQYF
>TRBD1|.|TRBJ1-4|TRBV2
TGTGCCAGCAGCGGGACAGTTGCAACTAATGAAAAACTGTTTTTT
CASSGTVATNEKLFF
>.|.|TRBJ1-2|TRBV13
TGTGCCAGCAGCTTAGATAACAGGGAGGGCTATGGCTACACCTTC
CASSLDNREGYGYTF
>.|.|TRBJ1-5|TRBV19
TGTGCCGGGGGTTACGGGGGGAATCAGCCCCAGCATTTT
CAGGYGGNQPQHF
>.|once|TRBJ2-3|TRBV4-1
TGCGCCAGCAGCCAAAACTGGGTCCTCACAGATACGCAGTATTTT
CASSQNWVLTDTQYF
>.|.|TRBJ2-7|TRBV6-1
TGTGCCAGCACTATAGACACTAGTTCTTACGAGCAGTACTTC
CASTIDTSSYEQYF
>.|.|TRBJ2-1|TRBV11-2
TGTGCCAGCAGCTTAATGCGGGGTGTGTCCTACAATGAGCAGTTCTTC
CASSLMRGVSYNEQFF
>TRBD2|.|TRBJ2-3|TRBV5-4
TGTGCCAGCAGCTTGGGGACTAGCGGGAGGGGAGATACGCAGTATTTT
CASSLGTSGRGDTQYF
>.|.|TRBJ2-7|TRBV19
TGTGCCAGTAGGGCCTCACCGTGGGAGCAGTACTTC
CASRASPWEQYF
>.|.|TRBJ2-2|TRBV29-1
TGCAGCGTTCGGGGCTTATTCACCGGGGAGCTGTTTTTT
CSVRGLFTGELFF
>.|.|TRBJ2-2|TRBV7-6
TGTGCCAGCAGCTTAGCAGACAGCACCGGGGAGCTGTTTTTT
CASSLADSTGELFF
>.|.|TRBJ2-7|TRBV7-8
TGTGCCAGCAGCTTAGCCAGAATCTTGAGGCCAGCGAGCGAGCAGTACTTC
CASSLARILRPASEQYF
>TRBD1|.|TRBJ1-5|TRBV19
TGTGCCAGTAGTATAGATGGGACAGAAAATCAGCCCCAGCATTTT
CASSIDGTENQPQHF
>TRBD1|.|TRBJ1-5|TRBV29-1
TGCAGCGTCAGACAGGGGGGGGAAAATCAGCCCCAGCATTTT
CSVRQGGENQPQHF